The sequence of this T cell receptor beta chain was determined in a study of spatial heterogeneity in lung cancer. On the study more broadly: Matched bulk RNA-seq yielded a T cell transcriptional module score. Counts of TCR transcripts in tumor regions correlated strongly with that score. Study observations and caveats: The number of expanded tumor alpha and beta chains correlated with mutation number.

One entry per CDR3 protein, called by TCRdb with MiXCR from the 5' RACE reads. The table shows about 3,100 distinct CDR3 sequences, with roughly an eighth occurring only once. Time point defined: sample taken at primary tumor resection. The donor group consisted of 72 patients who had untreated, early-stage non-small cell lung cancer. Within the sample, this clonotype is medium-sized. The antigen is not known. The source of this sequence is a male donor with early-stage non-small cell lung cancer. The specimen comprised lung tumor tissue, sampled at surgery.

CDR3 nucleotide sequence: TGTGCCAGCAGCCTGAGGACCTACGAGCAGTACTTC. Protein: CASSLRTYEQYF. The chain couples TRBV5-6 to TRBJ2-7; no clear D gene. There are 12 residues in the CDR3. The V and J ends lost 4 bases and 2 bases respectively, with 7 bases between them. Germline V gene sequence: CDR1 SGHDT, CDR2 YYEEEE.